A selection of T cell receptor beta chains follows, all from one sample in a study of blood T cells in healthy people across ages. A single record per CDR3 protein comes from TCRdb applying MiXCR to the 5' RACE reads. The sample includes some 850,000 distinct CDR3 sequences, approximately 24% seen only once; the top ten take around 3%. Separately, the same data were catalogued under a study of T cells of mothers and their children.

Sequenced input: blood. The receptor set was obtained from a boy aged 5-17 years in good health. Both conserved end residues are part of each CDR3. Fields, in order: J gene, clone size, V gene, CDR3 length, D gene, CDR3 protein, CDR3 DNA. The D gene is left open where the match is weak. Clone sizes are given selectively: once, few, many, or a class where the clone is expanded.

j_gene: TRBJ2-1; abundance: NA; v_gene: TRBV20-1; len: 14; d_gene: TRBD2; CDR3aa: CSASSGGGHNEQFF; CDR3nt: TGCAGTGCTTCTAGCGGGGGAGGCCACAATGAGCAGTTCTTC
j_gene: TRBJ2-2; abundance: NA; v_gene: TRBV5-1; len: 19; d_gene: TRBD1; CDR3aa: CASSFQFLWGQGDTGELFF; CDR3nt: TGCGCCAGCAGCTTTCAGTTTTTATGGGGACAGGGGGACACCGGGGAGCTGTTTTTT
j_gene: TRBJ2-1; abundance: NA; v_gene: TRBV7-9; len: 16; d_gene: TRBD2; CDR3aa: CASIPQSSGGGDEQFF; CDR3nt: TGTGCCAGCATCCCCCAGTCTTCGGGGGGAGGCGATGAGCAGTTCTTC
j_gene: TRBJ1-5; abundance: few; v_gene: TRBV7-9; len: 15; d_gene: NA; CDR3aa: CASSLDRDSNQPQHF; CDR3nt: TGTGCCAGCAGCCTAGACAGAGATAGCAATCAGCCCCAGCATTTT
j_gene: TRBJ2-1; abundance: few; v_gene: TRBV7-6; len: 16; d_gene: NA; CDR3aa: CASSSVRGRSYNEQFF; CDR3nt: TGTGCCAGCAGCTCGGTGCGGGGGCGCTCCTACAATGAGCAGTTCTTC
j_gene: TRBJ2-5; abundance: many; v_gene: TRBV5-1; len: 16; d_gene: TRBD1; CDR3aa: CASSLAGTGDMGTQYF; CDR3nt: TGCGCCAGCAGCTTGGCCGGGACAGGGGATATGGGGACCCAGTACTTC
j_gene: TRBJ2-5; abundance: NA; v_gene: TRBV7-3; len: 16; d_gene: TRBD2; CDR3aa: CASSPWVLAGEETQYF; CDR3nt: TGTGCCAGCAGCCCATGGGTCCTAGCGGGGGAAGAGACCCAGTACTTC
j_gene: TRBJ2-5; abundance: NA; v_gene: TRBV20-1; len: 14; d_gene: NA; CDR3aa: CSAGLSGPQETQYF; CDR3nt: TGCAGTGCTGGACTCAGCGGCCCCCAAGAGACCCAGTACTTC
j_gene: TRBJ1-3; abundance: NA; v_gene: TRBV9; len: 15; d_gene: TRBD1; CDR3aa: CASSSSQGQSNTIYF; CDR3nt: TGTGCCAGCAGCTCTTCGCAGGGACAGTCCAACACCATATATTTT
j_gene: TRBJ2-1; abundance: NA; v_gene: TRBV9; len: 18; d_gene: NA; CDR3aa: CASSVGNGAIHTFNEQFF; CDR3nt: TGTGCCAGCAGCGTAGGGAATGGGGCAATCCACACGTTCAATGAGCAGTTCTTC
j_gene: TRBJ1-3; abundance: NA; v_gene: TRBV30; len: 14; d_gene: TRBD1; CDR3aa: CAWSRGTGGNTIYF; CDR3nt: TGTGCCTGGAGTCGTGGGACAGGCGGAAACACCATATATTTT
j_gene: TRBJ2-1; abundance: NA; v_gene: TRBV14; len: 18; d_gene: TRBD2; CDR3aa: CASSQGLAGLSSYNEQFF; CDR3nt: TGTGCCAGCAGCCAGGGACTAGCGGGGCTGAGCTCCTACAATGAGCAGTTCTTC
j_gene: TRBJ1-5; abundance: NA; v_gene: TRBV7-2; len: 15; d_gene: NA; CDR3aa: CASSLGAVRNQPQHF; CDR3nt: TGTGCCAGCAGCTTAGGGGCAGTCCGAAATCAGCCCCAGCATTTT
j_gene: TRBJ2-1; abundance: NA; v_gene: TRBV29-1; len: 12; d_gene: TRBD2; CDR3aa: CSVPSGGLEQFF; CDR3nt: TGCAGCGTCCCTAGCGGGGGACTTGAGCAGTTCTTC
j_gene: TRBJ2-5; abundance: NA; v_gene: TRBV10-3; len: 14; d_gene: NA; CDR3aa: CAISESRTEETQYF; CDR3nt: TGTGCCATCAGTGAGTCCAGGACAGAAGAGACCCAGTACTTC
j_gene: TRBJ2-2; abundance: few; v_gene: TRBV7-3; len: 17; d_gene: TRBD1; CDR3aa: CASSPYPTGTAPGELFF; CDR3nt: TGTGCCAGCAGCCCCTACCCGACAGGGACGGCCCCCGGGGAGCTGTTTTTT
j_gene: TRBJ2-1; abundance: few; v_gene: TRBV5-1; len: 14; d_gene: NA; CDR3aa: CASSLDEGYNEQFF; CDR3nt: TGCGCCAGCAGCTTGGACGAAGGCTACAATGAGCAGTTCTTC
j_gene: TRBJ2-2; abundance: few; v_gene: TRBV6-1; len: 14; d_gene: NA; CDR3aa: CASSITGWGGELFF; CDR3nt: TGTGCCAGCAGCATAACAGGGTGGGGCGGGGAGCTGTTTTTT
j_gene: TRBJ2-3; abundance: few; v_gene: TRBV7-2; len: 15; d_gene: TRBD2; CDR3aa: CASSYSGLAADTQYF; CDR3nt: TGTGCCAGCAGCTACTCGGGACTAGCGGCAGATACGCAGTATTTT
j_gene: TRBJ2-5; abundance: NA; v_gene: TRBV14; len: 15; d_gene: TRBD2; CDR3aa: CASSHMRGGGETQYF; CDR3nt: TGTGCCAGCAGCCACATGCGGGGGGGTGGAGAGACCCAGTACTTC
j_gene: TRBJ1-5; abundance: NA; v_gene: TRBV7-3; len: 15; d_gene: TRBD1; CDR3aa: CASSPGTGPSWAQHF; CDR3nt: TGTGCCAGCAGCCCCGGGACAGGCCCCTCATGGGCCCAGCATTTT
j_gene: TRBJ2-7; abundance: few; v_gene: TRBV12-3/TRBV12-4; len: 15; d_gene: NA; CDR3aa: CASRPGTLGLREQYF; CDR3nt: TGTGCCAGCAGGCCCGGGACCCTAGGTCTGCGCGAGCAGTACTTC
j_gene: TRBJ2-7; abundance: NA; v_gene: TRBV18; len: 14; d_gene: NA; CDR3aa: CASSSKDSSYEQYF; CDR3nt: TGTGCCAGCTCATCCAAGGACAGTTCCTACGAGCAGTACTTC
j_gene: TRBJ2-7; abundance: few; v_gene: TRBV2; len: 15; d_gene: NA; CDR3aa: CASSVSRGHSYEQYF; CDR3nt: TGTGCCAGCAGTGTCTCCCGGGGGCATAGCTACGAGCAGTACTTC
j_gene: TRBJ2-7; abundance: NA; v_gene: TRBV4-2; len: 15; d_gene: NA; CDR3aa: CASSQDGARRDEQYF; CDR3nt: TGTGCCAGCAGCCAAGATGGGGCCCGGAGGGACGAGCAGTACTTC
j_gene: TRBJ2-7; abundance: NA; v_gene: TRBV24-1; len: 14; d_gene: TRBD1; CDR3aa: CATESGTGPYEQYF; CDR3nt: TGTGCCACAGAGTCCGGGACAGGGCCTTACGAGCAGTACTTC
j_gene: TRBJ1-4; abundance: NA; v_gene: TRBV7-9; len: 15; d_gene: NA; CDR3aa: CASSLITGWDEKLFF; CDR3nt: TGTGCCAGCAGCTTAATTACAGGGTGGGATGAAAAACTGTTTTTT
j_gene: TRBJ2-7; abundance: few; v_gene: TRBV29-1; len: 13; d_gene: NA; CDR3aa: CSVEPQVSAEQYF; CDR3nt: TGCAGCGTTGAACCCCAAGTTAGCGCCGAGCAGTACTTC
j_gene: TRBJ2-7; abundance: NA; v_gene: TRBV5-4; len: 14; d_gene: TRBD1; CDR3aa: CASSEQTGDYEQYF; CDR3nt: TGTGCCAGCAGCGAACAGACAGGGGATTACGAGCAGTACTTC
j_gene: TRBJ2-1; abundance: NA; v_gene: TRBV20-1; len: 12; d_gene: TRBD2; CDR3aa: CSAPSGYNEQFF; CDR3nt: TGCAGTGCCCCTAGCGGGTATAATGAGCAGTTCTTC
j_gene: TRBJ2-4; abundance: few; v_gene: TRBV4-1; len: 16; d_gene: TRBD2; CDR3aa: CASSQGVTSGQNIQYF; CDR3nt: TGCGCCAGCAGCCAAGGGGTTACTAGCGGCCAAAACATTCAGTACTTC
j_gene: TRBJ2-7; abundance: NA; v_gene: TRBV28; len: 16; d_gene: TRBD2; CDR3aa: CASSHRRLAIGYEQYF; CDR3nt: TGTGCCAGCAGCCATCGCCGACTAGCGATAGGTTACGAGCAGTACTTC
j_gene: TRBJ1-6; abundance: NA; v_gene: TRBV6-5; len: 14; d_gene: NA; CDR3aa: CANSYGGEGSPLHF; CDR3nt: TGTGCCAACAGTTACGGGGGCGAGGGTTCACCCCTCCACTTT
j_gene: TRBJ2-4; abundance: once; v_gene: TRBV12-3/TRBV12-4; len: 16; d_gene: TRBD2; CDR3aa: CASSFGRELAKNIQYF; CDR3nt: TGTGCCAGCAGTTTCGGGAGGGAACTAGCCAAAAACATTCAGTACTTC
j_gene: TRBJ2-7; abundance: NA; v_gene: TRBV20-1; len: 16; d_gene: TRBD2; CDR3aa: CSARPTGGTSGYEQYF; CDR3nt: TGCAGTGCTAGACCAACCGGGGGGACTAGTGGGTACGAGCAGTACTTC
j_gene: TRBJ2-3; abundance: NA; v_gene: TRBV5-1; len: 14; d_gene: TRBD1; CDR3aa: CASSPDRYRDTQYF; CDR3nt: TGCGCCAGCAGCCCGGACAGGTACCGGGATACGCAGTATTTT
j_gene: TRBJ2-5; abundance: NA; v_gene: TRBV29-1; len: 13; d_gene: TRBD1; CDR3aa: CSGAGQGQETQYF; CDR3nt: TGCAGCGGAGCCGGACAGGGACAAGAGACCCAGTACTTC
j_gene: TRBJ1-4; abundance: few; v_gene: TRBV2; len: 12; d_gene: NA; CDR3aa: CASSEVGEKLFF; CDR3nt: TGTGCCAGCAGTGAAGTTGGTGAAAAACTGTTTTTT
j_gene: TRBJ2-2; abundance: NA; v_gene: TRBV9; len: 14; d_gene: NA; CDR3aa: CASSLPGDTGELFF; CDR3nt: TGTGCCAGCAGCCTCCCCGGGGACACCGGGGAGCTGTTTTTT
j_gene: TRBJ2-6; abundance: once; v_gene: TRBV6-5; len: 15; d_gene: TRBD1; CDR3aa: CASRLTGAGANVLTF; CDR3nt: TGTGCCAGCAGATTGACAGGGGCGGGGGCCAACGTCCTGACTTTC
j_gene: TRBJ2-7; abundance: few; v_gene: TRBV15; len: 16; d_gene: NA; CDR3aa: CATSRPGQGGGYEQYF; CDR3nt: TGTGCCACCAGCAGACCCGGACAGGGCGGGGGGTACGAGCAGTACTTC
j_gene: TRBJ2-7; abundance: many; v_gene: TRBV29-1; len: 11; d_gene: NA; CDR3aa: CSVRDSYEQYF; CDR3nt: TGCAGCGTCCGAGACAGCTACGAGCAGTACTTC
j_gene: TRBJ2-3; abundance: NA; v_gene: TRBV24-1; len: 19; d_gene: TRBD2; CDR3aa: CATSDLPQTSGVPTDTQYF; CDR3nt: TGTGCCACCAGTGATTTGCCCCAGACTAGCGGGGTTCCCACAGATACGCAGTATTTT
j_gene: TRBJ2-5; abundance: NA; v_gene: TRBV30; len: 13; d_gene: NA; CDR3aa: CAWSLNSQETQYF; CDR3nt: TGTGCCTGGAGCCTAAACAGTCAAGAGACCCAGTACTTC
j_gene: TRBJ2-7; abundance: NA; v_gene: TRBV6-5; len: 15; d_gene: NA; CDR3aa: CASSYSRASSYEQYF; CDR3nt: TGTGCCAGCAGTTACTCCCGCGCGAGCTCCTACGAGCAGTACTTC
j_gene: TRBJ2-4; abundance: NA; v_gene: TRBV4-1; len: 17; d_gene: TRBD2; CDR3aa: CASSQEERGVSKNIQYF; CDR3nt: TGCGCCAGCAGCCAAGAGGAGCGGGGAGTTTCCAAAAACATTCAGTACTTC
j_gene: TRBJ2-1; abundance: NA; v_gene: TRBV13; len: 14; d_gene: TRBD1; CDR3aa: CASSFGQGALEQFF; CDR3nt: TGTGCCAGCAGCTTTGGACAGGGGGCCCTTGAGCAGTTCTTC
j_gene: TRBJ1-1; abundance: few; v_gene: TRBV7-3; len: 13; d_gene: NA; CDR3aa: CASSSRGSTEAFF; CDR3nt: TGTGCCAGCAGCTCCCGGGGGTCCACTGAAGCTTTCTTT
j_gene: TRBJ2-5; abundance: NA; v_gene: TRBV12-3/TRBV12-4; len: 12; d_gene: NA; CDR3aa: CAPLRFWETQYF; CDR3nt: TGTGCCCCCTTACGCTTCTGGGAGACCCAGTACTTC
j_gene: TRBJ1-1; abundance: NA; v_gene: TRBV20-1; len: 13; d_gene: TRBD1; CDR3aa: CSATGSGNTEAFF; CDR3nt: TGCAGTGCGACAGGGTCCGGTAACACTGAAGCTTTCTTT
j_gene: TRBJ1-4; abundance: NA; v_gene: TRBV28; len: 16; d_gene: TRBD1; CDR3aa: CASSKFSTGGREKLFF; CDR3nt: TGTGCCAGCAGCAAATTCTCGACAGGGGGTCGAGAAAAACTGTTTTTT